This passage covers 9 T cell receptor beta chains from one sample sequenced in a study of T cell repertoires in cytomegalovirus infection. TCRdb reprocessed the reads via MiXCR and lists one record per CDR3 protein. Here the sample spans a few hundred thousand distinct CDR3 sequences, roughly 29% being singletons. The sample comprised PBMCs. The source of these receptors is a human donor in good health (CMV status not recorded). Some clones in this sample may be carry-over from other donors' samples.

The chain carries TRBV6-6 and TRBJ1-3; D is uncertain. V was trimmed by 5 bases and J by 0 bases, leaving 11 bases between them. The CDR3 contains 15 residues. Germline V gene data show CDR1 as MNHNY and CDR2 as SVGAGI (reference sequence). This CDR3 reads CASSQDPTSGNTIYF. The CDR3 DNA follows: TGTGCCAGCAGTCAAGACCCGACCTCTGGAAACACCATATATTTT.

This chain links TRBV6-1 with TRBJ2-1, with TRBD2 identical over 8 bases. V was pared by 4 bases and J by 4 bases, with 6 bases of the junction left unmatched. This CDR3 spans 15 amino acids. Germline assignment: CDR1 MNHNS and CDR2 SASEGT. In DNA, the CDR3 is TGTGCCAGCAGTGCGACGCTAGCGGGTTACAATGAGCAGTTCTTC. Translated, it gives CASSATLAGYNEQFF.

This clonotype has a handful of counts. This chain links TRBV7-9 with TRBJ1-1; perhaps TRBD1 as D (6 bases). V shed 6 bases and J shed 3 bases, with 14 bases lying between them. The CDR3 runs 14 residues. Germline loops: CDR1 SEHNR, CDR2 FQNEAQ (reference sequence). The CDR3 loop reads CASSIQGSHTEAFF. CDR3 bases: TGTGCCAGCAGTATACAGGGTTCGCACACTGAAGCTTTCTTT.

The chain joins TRBV7-9 to TRBJ1-1; 9 bases map to TRBD1. Unmatched junction bases numbered 8, after V lost 5 bases and J lost 1 base. Germline V CDR1 and CDR2: SEHNR, FQNEAQ (reference sequence). The CDR3 consists of 16 residues. The CDR3 reads CASSPTGGRWNTEAFF. The CDR3 coding sequence is TGTGCCAGCAGCCCGACAGGGGGGCGGTGGAACACTGAAGCTTTCTTT.

There are many counts of this clonotype. CDR3 nucleotides: TGTGCCAGCAGCCAACCTACGGGCTCTTTGAACACTGAAGCTTTCTTT. It codes for CASSQPTGSLNTEAFF. The chain recombines TRBV7-4 with TRBJ1-1, with D unclear. This CDR3 has 16 residues. Germline V gene sequence: CDR1 SGHVT, CDR2 SQSDAQ. The germline V and J ends were trimmed by 5 bases and 0 bases, with 16 bases remaining between them.

This clonotype was recorded a few times. V and J are TRBV4-1 and TRBJ2-1, with 15 bases that match TRBD2. V gave up 2 bases and J gave up 0 bases; unmatched junction bases: 8. This CDR3 spans 20 amino acids. Per the germline V gene, CDR1 is MGHRA and CDR2 is YSYEKL. CDR3 sequence (DNA): TGCGCCAGCAGCCAACCTCCGGGACTAGCGGGAGGAAGCTCCTACAATGAGCAGTTCTTC. Protein sequence: CASSQPPGLAGGSSYNEQFF.

The table lists this clonotype with a few counts. J is TRBJ2-7 and V is TRBV10-3, with 7 bases fitting TRBD2. Germline V gives CDR1 ENHRY, CDR2 SYGVKD. The trim removed 0 bases at V and 4 bases at J, leaving 9 bases unmatched. The CDR3 totals 16 residues. The DNA of the CDR3 is TGTGCCATCAGTGAGTCGAGTACTAGCGCTAGATACGAGCAGTACTTC. Translated, it gives CAISESSTSARYEQYF.

This clonotype has just a few counts. The CDR3: CASSLRGLATQYF. The CDR3 nucleotides read TGTGCCAGCAGCTTAAGGGGACTAGCGACGCAGTATTTT. This chain connects TRBV11-3 to TRBJ2-3; 10 bases align to TRBD2. V was clipped by 2 bases and J by 9 bases; unmatched bases: 2. Per germline, CDR1 SGHNT and CDR2 YENEEA. The CDR3 contains 13 residues.

In its sample, this clonotype was seen a few times. This chain connects TRBV19 to TRBJ1-5; D unclear. This CDR3 has 16 amino acids. CDR1 is LNHDA and CDR2 is SQIVND in the germline V gene (reference sequence). Trimming removed 7 bases at V and 2 bases at J, with 18 bases between. As DNA, the CDR3 is TGTGCCAGTACCCCTCGATCGGGATTTGGCAATCAGCCCCAGCATTTT. Translation gives CASTPRSGFGNQPQHF.